Presented here are 15 T cell receptor beta chains from one specimen sequenced in a study of T cell clonality in common variable immunodeficiency. The table came from immunoSEQ multiplex PCR; TCRdb's copy has only in-frame clones and leaves some out. The sample shows approximately 81,000 clones, none of them appearing just once. The sample comprised peripheral blood mononuclear cells. Receptors were obtained from a person aged 18 to 75 in good health.

This clone was detected a few times. The read gets to within 3 residues of the CDR3 end, and the germline J gene fills in the rest. J is TRBJ2-1 and V is TRBV18; D is ambiguous. This CDR3 is built from 13 residues. In germline, CDR1 is KGHSH, CDR2 LQKENI. V lost 3 bases and J 6 bases, leaving 9 bases between the germline ends. CDR3 region: CASSPSLSNEQFF. Partial CDR3 DNA: TGTGCCAGCTCACCGAGTCTTAGCAATGAG. Full variable domain (remainder filled in from reference TRBV18 and TRBJ2-1): NAGVMQNPRHLVRRRGQEARLRCSPMKGHSHVYWYRQLPEEGLKFMVYLQKENIIDESGMPKERFSAEFPKEGPSILRIQQVVRGDSAAYFCASSPSLSNEQFFGPGTRLTVL.

This clone was detected many times. The CDR3 goes on 3 residues after the read ends, and that part is filled in from the germline J gene. The V call is TRBV12-3 or TRBV12-4, the J call TRBJ1-2; TRBD1 aligns across 7 bases. CDR3 size: 15 residues. With V trimmed by 1 base and J by 4 bases, 6 bases remained unmatched. The CDR3 loop is CASSLEGALGYGYTF. Incomplete CDR3 DNA: TGTGCCAGCAGTTTAGAGGGGGCTCTCGGCTATGGC.

At least ten counts were recorded for this clone. The sequenced fragment ends 3 residues before the CDR3 boundary, so the rest is inferred from the germline J gene. The chain has TRBV28 and TRBJ1-2; 7 nucleotides align to TRBD1. V was pared by 2 bases and J by 2 bases, with 2 bases of the junction left unmatched. Germline-derived CDR1 and CDR2 are MDHEN and SYDVKM. This CDR3 has 14 amino acids. CDR3 sequence: CASSLQQGNYGYTF. CDR3 bases read: TGTGCCAGCAGTTTACAACAGGGGAACTATGGC.

This clone was observed at least ten times. CDR3 sequence reads: CASSSMGGLQETQYF. CDR3 DNA, as far as it was read: TGCGCCAGCAGCTCTATGGGGGGACTACAAGAGACC. This rearrangement joins TRBV5-1 to TRBJ2-5; 7 nucleotides line up with TRBD2. The missing CDR3 end, 3 residues past where the read stops, is filled in from the germline J gene. V was pared by 3 bases and J by 2 bases, with 7 bases of the junction left unmatched. The CDR3 is made up of 15 amino acids. Per the germline V gene, CDR1 is SGHRS and CDR2 is YFSETQ.

This clone was recorded at least ten times. The read comes to an end 3 residues before the CDR3 does, leaving the germline J gene to fill in the end. This chain joins TRBV7-9 and TRBJ1-5; weak D call: TRBD1 (6 bases). V was shortened by 6 bases and J by 1 base, with 13 bases between the two germline ends. Germline V gene lookup returns CDR1 SEHNR and CDR2 FQNEAQ (reference sequence). This CDR3 is 15 amino acids long. This CDR3 reads CASSHETGSNQPQHF. The DNA read from the CDR3 is TGTGCCAGCAGTCACGAAACAGGGAGCAATCAGCCC.

This clone was recorded at least ten times. The read is 3 residues too short to cover the CDR3 end, so that end is filled in from the germline J gene. The rearrangement joins TRBV4-1 to TRBJ2-1; no clear D gene. The CDR3 length is 16 residues. The germline V and J ends were trimmed by 1 base and 2 bases, with 12 bases remaining between them. Germline V gene sequence: CDR1 MGHRA, CDR2 YSYEKL. This CDR3 reads CASSQVGERTYNEQFF. CDR3 DNA, as far as it was read: TGCGCCAGCAGCCAAGTCGGCGAGCGCACCTACAATGAG.

This clone showed up many times. The CDR3 extends 3 residues past the end of the read, so its final part is completed from the germline J gene. The rearrangement links TRBV19 to TRBJ2-1; D is unclear. This CDR3 comprises 12 residues. The germline V and J ends were trimmed by 5 bases and 9 bases, with 11 bases remaining between them. Per germline, CDR1 LNHDA and CDR2 SQIVND (reference sequence). CDR3 loop: CASSPLGSEQFF. Incomplete CDR3 DNA: TGTGCCAGTAGTCCCTTGGGCAGTGAG. Combining the CDR3 with reference TRBV19 and TRBJ2-1 gives the whole variable domain DGGITQSPKYLFRKEGQNVTLSCEQNLNHDAMYWYRQDPGQGLRLIYYSQIVNDFQKGDIAEGYSVSREKKESFPLTVTSAQKNPTAFYLCASSPLGSEQFFGPGTRLTVL.

There are many counts of this clone. The CDR3 end falls 3 residues outside the read, so it is completed with the germline J gene. The chain recombines TRBV19 with TRBJ2-3; no reliable D call. Germline V CDR1 and CDR2: LNHDA, SQIVND (reference sequence). Trimming removed 3 bases from V and 3 bases from J, with 7 bases in between. The CDR3 is 13 amino acids. The CDR3 reads CASSMKQTDTQYF. Partial CDR3 DNA: TGTGCCAGTAGTATGAAGCAAACAGATACG.

This clone was recorded at least ten times. The read stops 3 residues short of the end of the CDR3; the missing end is completed from the germline J gene. V and J are TRBV19 and TRBJ2-2; 12 bases fit TRBD2. The CDR3 is 15 amino acids. J was trimmed by 4 bases and V by 4 bases; bases with no gene match: 1. CDR1 and CDR2 (germline): LNHDA, SQIVND (reference sequence). CDR3: CASSKTSGSTGELFF. The CDR3 DNA, read in part, is TGTGCCAGTAGTAAGACTAGCGGGAGCACCGGGGAG.

This clone was counted ten times or more. The read falls 3 residues short of the CDR3 end, and the missing part is taken from the germline J gene. The chain uses TRBV29-1 and TRBJ2-7; 8 bases are a match to TRBD2. V dropped 5 bases and J dropped 1; count of bases not matched to a gene: 7. CDR1 and CDR2 (germline): SQVTM, ANQGSEA. The CDR3 is 14 amino acids. CDR3 bases read: TGCAGCGTTTCCAGCCTAGCGGGTTCCTACGAG. It yields the protein CSVSSLAGSYE. The full CDR3 protein reads CSVSSLAGSYEQYF.

This clone occurred many times. The sequence runs out 3 residues before the end of the CDR3; the remainder is reconstructed from the germline J gene. This chain joins TRBV19 and TRBJ2-1; TRBD1 aligns across 12 bases. Germline CDR1 reads LNHDA; CDR2 reads SQIVND (reference sequence). The CDR3 covers 14 residues. Losses at the gene ends were 3 bases for V and 8 bases for J; bases not matched to a gene: 2. Incomplete CDR3 DNA: TGTGCCAGTAGTATCGGGACAGGGGGCTATGAG. It yields the protein CASSIGTGGYE. The entire CDR3 reads CASSIGTGGYEQFF.

This clone was recorded at least ten times. The missing CDR3 end, 3 residues past where the read stops, is filled in from the germline J gene. The chain joins TRBV6-2 or TRBV6-3 to TRBJ2-5; the D gene is possibly TRBD2 (6 bases). Germline CDR1 is MNHEY and CDR2 is SVGEGT. The CDR3 length is 15 residues. Trimming took off 2 bases at V and 1 base at J, with 11 bases between the two ends. The part of the CDR3 DNA that was read is TGTGCCAGCAGTTACCGGGGAGCGGGCCAAGAGACC. Translated: CASSYRGAGQET. The whole CDR3 reads CASSYRGAGQETQYF.

This clone was picked up many times. CDR3 region: CSALSSTDTQYF. The part of the CDR3 DNA that was read is TGCAGTGCTCTATCTAGCACAGATACG. The genes are TRBV20-1 and TRBJ2-3, with D unclear. The observed sequence ends 3 residues before the CDR3 terminus, with the missing tail filled in from the germline J gene. This CDR3 is built from 12 residues. Trimming cost V 5 bases and J 0 bases, with 6 bases left between them. Looked up from germline, CDR1 is DFQATT and CDR2 is SNEGSKA (reference sequence).

At least ten counts were recorded for this clone. The read stops 3 residues short of the end of the CDR3; the missing end is completed from the germline J gene. This sequence joins TRBV18 and TRBJ1-1, with 9 bases that match TRBD1. J lost 2 bases, V lost 3 bases, and 10 bases had no gene match. The CDR3 covers 17 residues. Germline assignment: CDR1 KGHSH and CDR2 LQKENI. The CDR3 bases that were read are TGTGCCAGCTCACCTGCTCGAGGGGACAGGGTTAACACTGAA. It encodes CASSPARGDRVNTE. The CDR3 in full is CASSPARGDRVNTEAFF.

This clone was seen at least ten times. The sequence runs out 3 residues before the end of the CDR3; the remainder is reconstructed from the germline J gene. This chain connects TRBV15 to TRBJ2-5; D is possibly TRBD1 (6 bases). Trimming removed 5 bases from V and 1 base from J, with 8 bases in between. The V gene's germline CDR1 is LNHNV and CDR2 YYDKDF (reference sequence). This CDR3 region has 13 residues. CDR3 sequence reads: CATSQGPQETQYF. The part of the CDR3 DNA that was read is TGTGCCACCAGCCAGGGGCCCCAAGAGACC.